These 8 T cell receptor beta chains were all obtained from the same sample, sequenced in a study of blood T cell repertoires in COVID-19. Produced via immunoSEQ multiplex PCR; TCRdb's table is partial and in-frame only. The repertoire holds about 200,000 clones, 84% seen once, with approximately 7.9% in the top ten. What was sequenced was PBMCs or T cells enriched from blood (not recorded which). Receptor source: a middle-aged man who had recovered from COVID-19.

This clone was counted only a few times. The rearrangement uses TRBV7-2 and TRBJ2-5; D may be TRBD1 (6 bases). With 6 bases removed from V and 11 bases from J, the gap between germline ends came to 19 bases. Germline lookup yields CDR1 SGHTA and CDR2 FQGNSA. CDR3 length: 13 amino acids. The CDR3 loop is CASSEDPNRAQYF. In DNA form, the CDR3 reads TGTGCCAGCAGTGAAGATCCCAACAGGGCGCAGTACTTC.

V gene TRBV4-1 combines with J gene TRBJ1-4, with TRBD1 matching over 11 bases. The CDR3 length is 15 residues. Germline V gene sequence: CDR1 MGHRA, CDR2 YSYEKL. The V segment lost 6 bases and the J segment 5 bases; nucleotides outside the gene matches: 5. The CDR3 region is CASRTGTGGNEKLFF. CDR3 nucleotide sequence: TGCGCCAGCAGAACGGGGACAGGGGGAAATGAAAAACTGTTTTTT.

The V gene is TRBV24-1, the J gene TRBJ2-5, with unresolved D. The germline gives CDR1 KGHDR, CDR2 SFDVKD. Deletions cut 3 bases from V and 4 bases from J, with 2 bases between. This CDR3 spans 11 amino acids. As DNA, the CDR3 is TGTGCCACCAGTGATCGAGAGACCCAGTACTTC. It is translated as CATSDRETQYF.

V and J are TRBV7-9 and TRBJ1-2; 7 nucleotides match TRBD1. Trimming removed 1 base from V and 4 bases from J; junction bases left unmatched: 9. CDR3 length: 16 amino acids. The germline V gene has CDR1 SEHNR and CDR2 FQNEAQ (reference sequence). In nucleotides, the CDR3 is TGTGCCAGCAGCTTAGAAGTTGGCAGGGGGGCCTATGGCTACACCTTC. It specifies CASSLEVGRGAYGYTF.

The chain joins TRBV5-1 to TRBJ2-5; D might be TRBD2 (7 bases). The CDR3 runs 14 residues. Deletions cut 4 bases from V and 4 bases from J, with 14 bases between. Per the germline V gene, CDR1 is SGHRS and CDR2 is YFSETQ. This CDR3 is CASSPGGPGETQYF. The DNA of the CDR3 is TGCGCCAGCAGCCCGGGGGGCCCCGGAGAGACCCAGTACTTC.

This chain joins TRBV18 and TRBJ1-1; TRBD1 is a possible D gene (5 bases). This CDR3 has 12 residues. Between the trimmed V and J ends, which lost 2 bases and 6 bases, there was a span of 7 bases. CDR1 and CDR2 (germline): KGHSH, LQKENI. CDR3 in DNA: TGTGCCAGCTCACCAAGACAGCCTGAAGCTTTCTTT. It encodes CASSPRQPEAFF.

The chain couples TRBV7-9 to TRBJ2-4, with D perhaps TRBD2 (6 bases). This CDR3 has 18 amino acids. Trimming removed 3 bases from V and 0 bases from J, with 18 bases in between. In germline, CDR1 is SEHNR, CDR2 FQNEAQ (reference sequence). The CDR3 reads CASSLNSGVEGAKNIQYF. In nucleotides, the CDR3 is TGTGCCAGCAGCTTGAATTCGGGGGTAGAGGGAGCCAAAAACATTCAGTACTTC.

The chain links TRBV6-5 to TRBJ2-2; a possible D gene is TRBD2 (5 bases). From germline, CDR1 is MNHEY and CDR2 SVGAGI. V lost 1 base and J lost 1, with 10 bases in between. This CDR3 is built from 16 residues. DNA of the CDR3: TGTGCCAGCAGTTACTTACTGGCGGGGAACACCGGGGAGCTGTTTTTT. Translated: CASSYLLAGNTGELFF.